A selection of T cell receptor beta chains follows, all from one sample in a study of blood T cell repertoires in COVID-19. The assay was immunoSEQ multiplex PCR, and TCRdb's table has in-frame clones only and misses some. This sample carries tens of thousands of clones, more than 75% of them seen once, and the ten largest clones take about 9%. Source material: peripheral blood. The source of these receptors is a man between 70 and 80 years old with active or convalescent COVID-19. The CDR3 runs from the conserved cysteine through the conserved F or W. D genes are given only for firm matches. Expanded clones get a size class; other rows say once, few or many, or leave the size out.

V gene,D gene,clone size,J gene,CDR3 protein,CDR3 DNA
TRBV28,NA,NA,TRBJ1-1,CASRDRTRETEAFF,TGTGCCAGCAGAGATCGGACACGAGAAACTGAAGCTTTCTTT
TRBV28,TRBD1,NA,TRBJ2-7,CASSPGTEFREQYF,TGTGCCAGCAGTCCCGGGACAGAGTTTAGGGAGCAGTACTTC
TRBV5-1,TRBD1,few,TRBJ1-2,CASSVDREIGYGYTF,TGCGCCAGCAGCGTGGACAGGGAGATCGGGTATGGCTACACCTTC
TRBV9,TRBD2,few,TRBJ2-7,CASSVAPTSGSYEQYF,TGTGCCAGCAGCGTTGCACCGACTAGCGGCTCCTACGAGCAGTACTTC
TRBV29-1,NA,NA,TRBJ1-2,CSVEGGGLGGYTF,TGCAGCGTTGAGGGCGGGGGTCTAGGTGGCTACACCTTC
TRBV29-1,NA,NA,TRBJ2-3,CSLAGGPVSSTDTQYF,TGCAGCCTGGCCGGGGGACCCGTCTCTAGCACAGATACGCAGTATTTT
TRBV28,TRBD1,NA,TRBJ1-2,CASSEQGGLGYGYTF,TGTGCCAGCAGTGAGCAGGGGGGACTTGGCTATGGCTACACCTTC
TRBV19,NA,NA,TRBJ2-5,CASSNGLGQETQYF,TGTGCCAGTAGTAATGGACTGGGACAAGAGACCCAGTACTTC
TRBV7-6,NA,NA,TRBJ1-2,CASSPGPANYGYTF,TGTGCCAGCAGCCCAGGGCCAGCCAACTATGGCTACACCTTC
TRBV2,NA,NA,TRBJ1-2,CASHWGPGDGYTF,TGTGCCAGCCACTGGGGGCCCGGAGATGGCTACACCTTC
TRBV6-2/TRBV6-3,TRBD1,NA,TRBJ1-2,CASSYSRLQGALRGYTF,TGTGCCAGCAGTTACTCGAGACTCCAGGGGGCTCTTCGCGGCTACACCTTC
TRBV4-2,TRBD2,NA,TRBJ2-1,CASSQDSGGANEQFF,TGTGCCAGCAGCCAAGATAGCGGGGGGGCGAATGAGCAGTTCTTC
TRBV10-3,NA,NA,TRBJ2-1,CAIGENNEQFF,TGTGCCATCGGAGAGAACAATGAGCAGTTCTTC
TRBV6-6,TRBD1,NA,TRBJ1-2,CASQTGEGYTF,TGTGCCAGCCAGACAGGGGAGGGCTACACCTTC
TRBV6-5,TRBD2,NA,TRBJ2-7,CASRAGTTLDYEQYF,TGTGCCAGCAGAGCCGGGACTACCTTGGACTACGAGCAGTACTTC
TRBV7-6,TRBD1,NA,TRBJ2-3,CASRDFRDRGQDTQYF,TGTGCCAGCAGAGATTTCCGGGACAGGGGGCAGGATACGCAGTATTTT
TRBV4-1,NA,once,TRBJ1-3,CASSLSLRVAGNTIYF,TGCGCCAGCAGCCTAAGCCTCAGGGTCGCTGGAAACACCATATATTTT
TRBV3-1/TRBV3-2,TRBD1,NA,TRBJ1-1,CASSGTAYREAFF,TGTGCCAGCAGCGGGACAGCCTACCGTGAAGCTTTCTTT
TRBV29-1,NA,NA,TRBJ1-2,CSVGTGNYGYTF,TGCAGCGTTGGCACGGGGAACTATGGCTACACCTTC
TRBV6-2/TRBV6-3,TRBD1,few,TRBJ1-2,CASSRPPGQGADGYTF,TGTGCCAGCAGCCGGCCGCCGGGACAGGGGGCGGATGGCTACACCTTC
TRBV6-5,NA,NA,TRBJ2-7,CASITGYEQYF,TGTGCCAGCATAACAGGGTACGAGCAGTACTTC
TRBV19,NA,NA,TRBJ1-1,CASSAGLSLRNTEAFF,TGTGCCAGTAGTGCCGGACTGAGTCTCCGGAACACTGAAGCTTTCTTT
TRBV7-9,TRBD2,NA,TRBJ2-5,CASSFGLADTQETQYF,TGTGCCAGCAGCTTTGGACTAGCGGATACACAAGAGACCCAGTACTTC
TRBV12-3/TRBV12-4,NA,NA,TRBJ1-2,CASSLARNYGYTF,TGTGCCAGCAGTTTAGCCAGAAACTATGGCTACACCTTC
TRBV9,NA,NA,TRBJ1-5,CASSASPGQPQHF,TGTGCCAGCAGCGCTTCACCAGGACAGCCCCAGCATTTT
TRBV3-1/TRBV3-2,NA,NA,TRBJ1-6,CASSQENSPSPLHF,TGTGCCAGCAGCCAAGAAAACAGCCCTTCACCCCTCCACTTT
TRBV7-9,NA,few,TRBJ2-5,CASGYERNQETQYF,TGTGCCAGCGGTTACGAGAGAAACCAAGAGACCCAGTACTTC